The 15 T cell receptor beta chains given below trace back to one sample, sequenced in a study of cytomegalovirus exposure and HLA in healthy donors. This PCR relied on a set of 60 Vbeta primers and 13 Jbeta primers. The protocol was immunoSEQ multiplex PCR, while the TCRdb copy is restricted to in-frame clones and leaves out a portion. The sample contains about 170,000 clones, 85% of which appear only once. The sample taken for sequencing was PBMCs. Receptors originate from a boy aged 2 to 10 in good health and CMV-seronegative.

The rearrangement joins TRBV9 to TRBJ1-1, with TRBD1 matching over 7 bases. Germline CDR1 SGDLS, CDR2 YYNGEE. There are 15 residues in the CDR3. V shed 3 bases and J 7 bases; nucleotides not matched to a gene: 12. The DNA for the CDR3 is TGTGCCAGCAGCGAGGGGAAGACAGGGTCTGATGAAGCTTTCTTT. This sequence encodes CASSEGKTGSDEAFF. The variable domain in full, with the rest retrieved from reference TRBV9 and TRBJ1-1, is DSGVTQTPKHLITATGQRVTLRCSPRSGDLSVYWYQQSLDQGLQFLIQYYNGEERAKGNILERFSAQQFPDLHSELNLSSLELGDSALYFCASSEGKTGSDEAFFGQGTRLTVV.

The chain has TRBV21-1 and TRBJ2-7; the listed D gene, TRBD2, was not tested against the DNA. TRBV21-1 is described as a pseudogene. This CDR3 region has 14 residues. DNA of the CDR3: TGTGCCAGCAGCGGAGACGTAGTCTCCTACGAGCAGTACTTC. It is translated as CASSGDVVSYEQYF.

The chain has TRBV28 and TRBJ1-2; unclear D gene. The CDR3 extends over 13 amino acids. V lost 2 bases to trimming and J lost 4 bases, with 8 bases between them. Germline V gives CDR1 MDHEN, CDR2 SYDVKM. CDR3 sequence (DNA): TGTGCCAGCAGTTTAGAGGCTATCTATGGCTACACCTTC. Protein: CASSLEAIYGYTF.

In DNA form, the CDR3 reads TGTGCCAGCACCCGTACCGGTCTCGGGGGGGAAAAACTGTTTTTT. Translation: CASTRTGLGGEKLFF. V usage is TRBV27 and J usage is TRBJ1-4, with D maybe TRBD1 (5 bases). The germline V gene encodes CDR1 MNHEY and CDR2 SMNVEV (reference sequence). The CDR3 contains 15 residues. Between the trimmed V and J ends, which lost 7 bases and 8 bases, there was a span of 20 bases.

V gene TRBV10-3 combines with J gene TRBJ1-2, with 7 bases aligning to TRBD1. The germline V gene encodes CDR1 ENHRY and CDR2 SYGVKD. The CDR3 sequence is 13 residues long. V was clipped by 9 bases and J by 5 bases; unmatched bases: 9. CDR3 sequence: CAITQGPEYGYTF. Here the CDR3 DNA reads TGTGCCATTACACAGGGGCCTGAGTATGGCTACACCTTC.

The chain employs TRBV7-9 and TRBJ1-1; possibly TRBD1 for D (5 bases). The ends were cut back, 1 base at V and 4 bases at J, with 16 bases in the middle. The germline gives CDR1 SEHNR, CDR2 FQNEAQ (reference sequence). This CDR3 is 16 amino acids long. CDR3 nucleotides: TGTGCCAGCAGCTTAGTTTCGGCAGGGTATACCACTGAAGCTTTCTTT. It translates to CASSLVSAGYTTEAFF.

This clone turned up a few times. The CDR3 DNA is TGTGCCACCAGCAGAGAACTAGCGGGGAACACCGGGGAGCTGTTTTTT. Its protein is CATSRELAGNTGELFF. This chain uses TRBV15 with TRBJ2-2; 9 positions match TRBD2. Trimming took 0 bases from V and 1 from J; bases not matched to a gene: 0. The CDR3 loop spans 16 amino acids. Germline loops: CDR1 LNHNV, CDR2 YYDKDF (reference sequence).

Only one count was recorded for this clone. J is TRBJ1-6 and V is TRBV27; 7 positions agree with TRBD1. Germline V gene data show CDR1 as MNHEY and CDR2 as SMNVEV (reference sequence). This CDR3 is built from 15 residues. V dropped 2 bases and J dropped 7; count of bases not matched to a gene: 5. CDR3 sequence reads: CASSLIWTGNSPLHF. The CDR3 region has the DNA TGTGCCAGCAGTTTAATATGGACAGGCAATTCACCCCTCCACTTT.

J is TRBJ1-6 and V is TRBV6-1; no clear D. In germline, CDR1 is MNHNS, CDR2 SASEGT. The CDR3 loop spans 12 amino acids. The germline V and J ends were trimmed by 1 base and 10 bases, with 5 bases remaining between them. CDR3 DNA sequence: TGTGCCAGCAGTGAAGGGAGCTCACCCCTCCACTTT. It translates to CASSEGSSPLHF.

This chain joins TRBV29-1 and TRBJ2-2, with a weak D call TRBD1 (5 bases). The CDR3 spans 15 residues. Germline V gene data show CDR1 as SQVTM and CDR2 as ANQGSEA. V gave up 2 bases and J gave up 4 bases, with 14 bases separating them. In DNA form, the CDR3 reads TGCAGCGTTGAATATTCCAGGGTGGGCACCGGGGAGCTGTTTTTT. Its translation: CSVEYSRVGTGELFF.

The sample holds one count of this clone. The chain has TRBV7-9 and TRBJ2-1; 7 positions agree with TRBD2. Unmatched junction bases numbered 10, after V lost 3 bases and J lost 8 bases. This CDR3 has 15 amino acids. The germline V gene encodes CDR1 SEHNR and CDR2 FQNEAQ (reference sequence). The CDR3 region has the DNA TGTGCCAGCAGCTTTATAGCGGGCGTTAAGCATGAGCAGTTCTTC. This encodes CASSFIAGVKHEQFF.

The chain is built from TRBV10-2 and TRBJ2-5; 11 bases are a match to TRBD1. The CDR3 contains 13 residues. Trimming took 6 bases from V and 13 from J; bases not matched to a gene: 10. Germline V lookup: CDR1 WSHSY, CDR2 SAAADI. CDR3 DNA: TGCGCCAGCAGAGGGACAGGGGGTCCCAATATGTACTTC. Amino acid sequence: CASRGTGGPNMYF.

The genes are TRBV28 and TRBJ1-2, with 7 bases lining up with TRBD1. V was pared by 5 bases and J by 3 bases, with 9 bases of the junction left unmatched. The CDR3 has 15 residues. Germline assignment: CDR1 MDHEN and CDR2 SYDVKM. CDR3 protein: CASSTPTGTHYGYTF. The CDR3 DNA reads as TGTGCCAGCAGTACACCGACAGGGACCCACTATGGCTACACCTTC.

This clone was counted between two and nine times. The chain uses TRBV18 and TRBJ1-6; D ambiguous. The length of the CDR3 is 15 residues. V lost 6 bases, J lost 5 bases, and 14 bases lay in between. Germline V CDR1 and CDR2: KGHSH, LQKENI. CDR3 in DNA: TGTGCCAGCTCCCCCAACGGGAAGAATAATTCACCCCTCCACTTT. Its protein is CASSPNGKNNSPLHF.

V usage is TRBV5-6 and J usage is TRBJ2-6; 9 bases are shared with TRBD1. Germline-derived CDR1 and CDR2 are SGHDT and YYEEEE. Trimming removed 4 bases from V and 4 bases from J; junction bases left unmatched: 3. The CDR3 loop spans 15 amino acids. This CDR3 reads CASSAQGAGANVLTF. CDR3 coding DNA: TGTGCCAGCAGCGCACAGGGGGCCGGGGCCAACGTCCTGACTTTC.